These T cell receptor beta chains were read from a single sample in a study of identical twins. One entry per CDR3 protein, called by TCRdb with MiXCR from the 5' RACE reads. The sample includes around 220,000 distinct CDR3 sequences, approximately 10% of them seen just once. The material sequenced was memory T cells sorted from blood. These TCRs come from a man aged 45-65 years in good health. Each CDR3 is given with its conserved first and last residue. The order of the fields is J gene, D gene, V gene, clone size, CDR3 DNA, CDR3 protein. A D gene is named only where the DNA matches it firmly. Part of the rows lack a size; the others show once, few, many or a class for expanded clones.

>TRBJ2-3|TRBD2|TRBV7-3|many
TGTGCCAGCAGCTTATCTAGCGGGGCCTTTAGCACAGATACGCAGTATTTT
CASSLSSGAFSTDTQYF
>TRBJ2-3|.|TRBV6-5|.
TGTGCCAGCAGTTACCTGTCCAGAAACACAGATACGCAGTATTTT
CASSYLSRNTDTQYF
>TRBJ1-2|TRBD1|TRBV7-9|.
TGTGCCAGCAGCTTAGACCGGGACAGGATTAACTATGGCTACACCTTC
CASSLDRDRINYGYTF
>TRBJ1-2|TRBD1|TRBV7-9|few
TGTGCCAGCAGCTTACAGGGGGAAGGTGGCTACACCTTC
CASSLQGEGGYTF
>TRBJ2-2|.|TRBV6-2/TRBV6-3|many
TGTGCCAGCAGTTACCCGGGACGGAGGTGGTCCGGGGAGCTGTTTTTT
CASSYPGRRWSGELFF
>TRBJ1-2|TRBD1|TRBV10-2|few
TGCGCCAGCAGGGAATCCGGGACAGGGGGCGGTGGCTACACCTTC
CASRESGTGGGGYTF
>TRBJ2-1|TRBD2|TRBV6-1|many
TGTGCCAGCAGTGTGGCGGGGGGGCCTAGCAATGAGCAGTTCTTC
CASSVAGGPSNEQFF
>TRBJ1-5|.|TRBV27|many
TGTGCCAGCAGTTCCGTGGACAGAGACAATCAGCCCCAGCATTTT
CASSSVDRDNQPQHF
>TRBJ2-7|TRBD2|TRBV20-1|many
TGCAGTGCTGACAGCCTAGCGGGGAGTTACGAGCAGTACTTC
CSADSLAGSYEQYF
>TRBJ2-3|.|TRBV5-1|many
TGCGCCAGCAGCTCCAGGACCGGGGCCTTTGATACGCAGTATTTT
CASSSRTGAFDTQYF